Listed below are T cell receptor beta chains from one sample, sequenced in a study of beta chain features in type 1 diabetes. Repertoires were generated with immunoSEQ multiplex PCR, while TCRdb's copy carries only in-frame clones and drops some. The data hold approximately 380,000 clones, with roughly 16% observed a single time. Source material: naive CD4+ T cells from blood. Source of these receptors: a woman aged 18 to 35 in good health. Both conserved end residues are part of each CDR3. The D gene is left open where the match is weak. Clone size is given for some rows only: seen once, a few or many times, or a class if the clone is expanded.

v_gene	d_gene	j_gene	abundance	CDR3nt	CDR3aa
TRBV9	TRBD2	TRBJ2-1	few	TGTGCCAGCAGCGTAGTGACTAGCGGGAGCGATGAGCAGTTCTTC	CASSVVTSGSDEQFF
TRBV6-5	.	TRBJ2-7	few	TGTGCCAGCAGTCCGCTCCTTGGACTATACGAGCAGTACTTC	CASSPLLGLYEQYF
TRBV29-1	TRBD1	TRBJ1-1	.	TGCAGCGTTCGGGACAGGGGCCTGAACACTGAAGCTTTCTTT	CSVRDRGLNTEAFF
TRBV27	TRBD1	TRBJ1-1	few	TGTGCCACCCATCATGACAGGGGAAGGTCTTTCTTT	CATHHDRGRSFF
TRBV28	TRBD2	TRBJ2-1	.	TGTGCCAGCAGCCGAAGCCTAGCGGGAGTAAGGGATGAGCAGTTCTTC	CASSRSLAGVRDEQFF
TRBV23-1	.	TRBJ2-4	few	TGCGCCAGCAGTCCGAGGGGAGGTCAGGGCATTCAGTACTTC	CASSPRGGQGIQYF
TRBV9	.	TRBJ1-4	.	TGTGCCAGCAGCGTAGCAGGGAGGACAAATGAAAAACTGTTTTTT	CASSVAGRTNEKLFF
TRBV7-9	TRBD1	TRBJ2-3	few	TGTGCCAGCAGCTTGCCCGGGACAGTCACAGATACGCAGTATTTT	CASSLPGTVTDTQYF
TRBV5-4	TRBD2	TRBJ2-5	few	TGTGCCAGCGGGCGGGAGGGACGGCAAGAGACCCAGTACTTC	CASGREGRQETQYF
TRBV28	TRBD2	TRBJ2-7	few	TGTGCCAGCAGTCCACGACTAGCGGGGGCCTACGAGCAGTACTTC	CASSPRLAGAYEQYF
TRBV5-1	.	TRBJ2-7	.	TGCGCCAGCAGCCCCGGGACTCCGGGGTCCCACGAGCAGTACTTC	CASSPGTPGSHEQYF
TRBV11-3	.	TRBJ2-7	few	TGTGCCAGCAGCATGGGACTCGTCGGTGGTTACGAGCAGTACTTC	CASSMGLVGGYEQYF
TRBV6-4	TRBD2	TRBJ2-3	.	TGTGCCAGCAGCCCTTCGGGACTAGCTGGAGATACGCAGTATTTT	CASSPSGLAGDTQYF
TRBV28	.	TRBJ2-7	.	TGTGCCAGCAGCGATGACAGCCCCTACGAGCAGTACTTC	CASSDDSPYEQYF
TRBV23-1	TRBD1	TRBJ1-5	few	TGCGCCAGCAGTCAATCCCAAGGACAGGGCAATCAGCCCCAGCATTTT	CASSQSQGQGNQPQHF
TRBV28	.	TRBJ2-7	.	TGTGCCACCCAGTACTACGAGCAGTACTTC	CATQYYEQYF
TRBV11-2	TRBD2	TRBJ2-1	.	TGTGCCAGCAGCCCCGGGACTAGCGGCGACAATGAGCAGTTCTTC	CASSPGTSGDNEQFF
TRBV9	TRBD2	TRBJ2-7	.	TGTGCCAGCAGCGTAGCGGTTAGCGGGTCTAGCTCCTACGAGCAGTACTTC	CASSVAVSGSSSYEQYF
TRBV6-5	TRBD2	TRBJ2-5	.	TGTGCCAGCACTAGCGGGAGTGAGACCCAGTACTTC	CASTSGSETQYF
TRBV5-4	.	TRBJ1-3	few	TGTGCCAGCAGCCTACAGGGTACTGGAAACACCATATATTTT	CASSLQGTGNTIYF
TRBV21-1	.	TRBJ2-7	few	TGTGCCAGCAGCAAACGACTAGTTGCCCCCTACGAGCAGTACTTC	CASSKRLVAPYEQYF
TRBV18	.	TRBJ2-5	few	TGTGCCAGCTCACCGGGCACACAAGAGACCCAGTACTTC	CASSPGTQETQYF
TRBV5-1	TRBD2	TRBJ2-1	few	TGCGCCAGCAGCTTAACTAGCGGGACCTCTCTTGAGCAGTTCTTC	CASSLTSGTSLEQFF
TRBV30	TRBD2	TRBJ2-3	few	TGTGCCTGGAGCATTTGGACTAGCGGGCACACAGATACGCAGTATTTT	CAWSIWTSGHTDTQYF
TRBV7-9	.	TRBJ1-2	.	TGTGCCAGCAGCACCCTCGGGGGCTATGGCTACACCTTC	CASSTLGGYGYTF
TRBV28	TRBD2	TRBJ2-2	.	TGTGCCAGCAACTTGGGGGGGATAGGTACCGGGGAGCTGTTTTTT	CASNLGGIGTGELFF
TRBV29-1	.	TRBJ2-4	.	TGCAGCGTTGACGGAGCCAAAAACATTCAGTACTTC	CSVDGAKNIQYF
TRBV18	TRBD2	TRBJ2-1	.	TGTGCCAGCTCACCGCTAGCGGGAGGACTATCTACCTACAATGAGCAGTTCTTC	CASSPLAGGLSTYNEQFF
TRBV30	TRBD1	TRBJ1-4	.	TGTGCCTGGACTTTGCCGGACAGGTCGAATGAAAAACTGTTTTTT	CAWTLPDRSNEKLFF
TRBV14	.	TRBJ1-5	few	TGTGCCAGCAGCCTGAACCGGGGGCCCCAGCATTTT	CASSLNRGPQHF
TRBV9	TRBD1	TRBJ1-1	few	TGTGCCAGCAGCGCGGGACAGGGGTGGACTGAAGCTTTCTTT	CASSAGQGWTEAFF
TRBV19	TRBD1	TRBJ1-2	.	TGTGCCAGTAGTAACGACAGGGCGACCGACTATGGCTACACCTTC	CASSNDRATDYGYTF
TRBV6-1	.	TRBJ1-1	.	TGTGCCAGCACCGAGGGGGGGTTTAAAGCTTTCTTT	CASTEGGFKAFF
TRBV21-1	.	TRBJ2-1	.	TGTGCCAGCCCGGGACAGGCCCCCTACAATGAGCAGTTCTTC	CASPGQAPYNEQFF
TRBV30	.	TRBJ2-1	.	TGTGCCAGTGACTCGACCCACAATGAGCAGTTCTTC	CASDSTHNEQFF
TRBV7-2	.	TRBJ2-1	.	TGTGCCAGCAGCTTTATTCTAGCTGATTCCTACAATGAGCAGTTCTTC	CASSFILADSYNEQFF
TRBV5-5	TRBD1	TRBJ2-4	.	TGTGCCAGCAGCGCTGGACAGGGGGTAAGGGCCAAAAACATTCAGTACTTC	CASSAGQGVRAKNIQYF
TRBV30	.	TRBJ2-1	.	TGTGCCTGGAGTCCCAGCAGCGTCAATGAGCAGTTCTTC	CAWSPSSVNEQFF
TRBV30	TRBD1	TRBJ2-5	.	TGTGCCTGGACCAGGACAGGGGAGGAGACCCAGTACTTC	CAWTRTGEETQYF
TRBV6-5	TRBD2	TRBJ2-3	.	TGTGCCAGCAGTTACTCGAGCGGGACTAGCACAGATACGCAGTATTTT	CASSYSSGTSTDTQYF